The entry below describes one TCR beta chain. The antigen is unknown. The data belong to a study of radiotherapy plus CTLA-4 blockade in lung cancer. Study summary: Objective responses were observed in about a sixth of patients, and disease control was achieved by just over 30%.

Assay: immunoSEQ multiplex PCR; the TCRdb copy retains only in-frame clones and omits some. The sample holds approximately 77,000 clones, 84% seen once. Germline-derived CDR1 and CDR2 are SEHNR and FQNEAQ (reference sequence). V was trimmed by 4 bases and J by 3 bases, leaving 15 bases between them. The CDR3 is 15 residues long. Study results and limitations: Alongside interferon-beta, early blood T cell clone dynamics were reportedly the best predictor of response. An expansion of tumor-derived TCR clones occurred in blood after radiotherapy plus ipilimumab.

The clonotype originates from a human donor with non-small cell lung cancer who had stable disease on radiotherapy plus ipilimumab. Sequencing was performed on peripheral blood, taken from a patient treated with radiotherapy plus ipilimumab. The chain employs TRBV7-9 and TRBJ1-1, with a tentative D call TRBD1 (6 bases). The CDR3 DNA is TGTGCCAGCAGCTCCGTTTCAGGGGCGGACACTGAAGCTTTCTTT. Translating it yields CASSSVSGADTEAFF.